This TCR beta chain was identified in a study of blood T cell repertoires in COVID-19. Study-level information: The samples span acute and convalescent COVID-19 from the United States, Italy and Spain. Sources were T cells, B-cell-depleted T cells, or PBMCs; the material itself was cDNA or gDNA.

Original analysis: Amplification of reference gene primers provided the estimated nucleated cell counts. The repertoire was sequenced with immunoSEQ multiplex PCR; TCRdb's copy has only in-frame clones and lacks some. V and J calls and clone size follow that table, whereas D and trimming were derived from the DNA. The sample holds under 200,000 clones, approximately 87% seen once. With 5 bases removed from V and 4 bases from J, the gap between germline ends came to 17 bases. The CDR3 contains 16 residues. Germline loops: CDR1 MNHNY, CDR2 SVGAGI (reference sequence). This clonotype was obtained from a man aged 35 to 55 with active or convalescent COVID-19. This chain joins TRBV6-6 and TRBJ1-4; D is possibly TRBD1 (6 bases). The material sequenced was peripheral blood. The CDR3 nucleotides read TGTGCCAGCAGTAAACGGGGGGCACCAGTTAATGAAAAACTGTTTTTT. Its protein product is CASSKRGAPVNEKLFF.